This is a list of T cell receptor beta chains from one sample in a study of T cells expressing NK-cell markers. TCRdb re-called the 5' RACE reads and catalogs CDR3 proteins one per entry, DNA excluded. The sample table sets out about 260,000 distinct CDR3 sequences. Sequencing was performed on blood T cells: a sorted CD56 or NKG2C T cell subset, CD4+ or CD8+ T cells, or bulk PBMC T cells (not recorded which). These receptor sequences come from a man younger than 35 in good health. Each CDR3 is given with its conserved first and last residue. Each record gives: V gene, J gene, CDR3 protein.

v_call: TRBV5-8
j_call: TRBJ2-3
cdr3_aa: CASSLEGRDTQYF

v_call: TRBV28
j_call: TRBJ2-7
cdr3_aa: CASSLLAVNYEQYF

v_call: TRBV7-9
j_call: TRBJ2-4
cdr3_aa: CASSEIKANIQYF

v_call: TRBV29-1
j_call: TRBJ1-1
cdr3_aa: CSVDGSAEAFF

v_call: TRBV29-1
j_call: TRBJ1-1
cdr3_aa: CSVVFVVSEAFF

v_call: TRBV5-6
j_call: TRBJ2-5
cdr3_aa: CASSFSRTSGQETQYF

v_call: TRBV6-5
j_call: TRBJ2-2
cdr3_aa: CASSFTGLGGELFF

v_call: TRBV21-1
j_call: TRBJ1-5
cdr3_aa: CASSKNQPQHF

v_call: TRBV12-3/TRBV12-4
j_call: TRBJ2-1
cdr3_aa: CASSLRVSPYNEQFF

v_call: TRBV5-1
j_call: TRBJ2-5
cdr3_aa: CASTPGQGVIETQYF

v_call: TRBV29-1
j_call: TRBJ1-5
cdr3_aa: CSVLLNSNQPQHF

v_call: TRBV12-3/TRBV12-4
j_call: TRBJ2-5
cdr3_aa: CASSSFPWAGGPETQYF

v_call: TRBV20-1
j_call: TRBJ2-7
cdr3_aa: CSAWSSDYEQYF

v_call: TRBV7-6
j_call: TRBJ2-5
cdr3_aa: CASSFGRGTQETQYF

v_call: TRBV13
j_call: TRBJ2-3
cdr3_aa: CASSLGQGARTDTQYF